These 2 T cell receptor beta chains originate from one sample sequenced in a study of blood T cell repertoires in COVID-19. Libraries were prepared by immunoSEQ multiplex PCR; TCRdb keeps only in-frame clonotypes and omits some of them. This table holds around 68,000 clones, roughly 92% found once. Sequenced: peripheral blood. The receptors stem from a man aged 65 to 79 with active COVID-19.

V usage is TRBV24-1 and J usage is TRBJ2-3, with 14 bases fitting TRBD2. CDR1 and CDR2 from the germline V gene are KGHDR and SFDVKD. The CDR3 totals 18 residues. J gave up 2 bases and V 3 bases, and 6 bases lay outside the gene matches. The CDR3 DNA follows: TGTGCCACCAGTGATCATAAGGGACTAGCGGGGGCCACAGATACGCAGTATTTT. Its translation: CATSDHKGLAGATDTQYF.

CDR3 region: CAISDSGTSYEQYF. The CDR3 DNA sequence: TGTGCCATCAGTGATTCGGGGACTAGCTACGAGCAGTACTTC. The chain recombines TRBV10-3 with TRBJ2-7; TRBD2 matches at 8 bases. V was pared by 3 bases and J by 3 bases, with 4 bases of the junction left unmatched. The germline CDR1 and CDR2 sequences are ENHRY and SYGVKD. The CDR3 is made up of 14 amino acids.